A single sample is the source of the 15 T cell receptor beta chains below, sequenced in a study of T cell repertoires in cytomegalovirus infection. The antigens for these receptors are not known. In TCRdb, the reads were re-called with MiXCR into one record per CDR3 protein. The sample has hundreds of thousands of distinct CDR3 sequences, roughly 42% seen once. The sample here was cultured PBMCs, taken from culture after CMV antigen stimulation. The receptors shown here come from a human donor in good health (CMV status not recorded). Some clones in this sample may be carry-over from other donors' samples.

The gene calls are TRBV11-2 and TRBJ2-5; D is ambiguous. Between the trimmed V and J ends, which lost 7 bases and 5 bases, there was a span of 14 bases. Germline V gives CDR1 SGHAT, CDR2 FQNNGV. This CDR3 spans 13 amino acids. The CDR3 DNA reads TGTGCCAGCACCATGACAAGGCGGGAGACCCAGTACTTC. Translation gives CASTMTRRETQYF.

This chain connects TRBV19 to TRBJ2-6, with TRBD2 as a possible D gene (6 bases). CDR1 and CDR2 from the germline V gene are LNHDA and SQIVND (reference sequence). The CDR3 length is 15 residues. V lost 6 bases to trimming and J lost 4 bases, with 13 bases between them. CDR3 amino acids: CASSRGMAGANVLTF. CDR3 in DNA: TGTGCCAGTAGCCGCGGGATGGCCGGGGCCAACGTCCTGACTTTC. Full variable domain (remainder filled in from reference TRBV19 and TRBJ2-6): DGGITQSPKYLFRKEGQNVTLSCEQNLNHDAMYWYRQDPGQGLRLIYYSQIVNDFQKGDIAEGYSVSREKKESFPLTVTSAQKNPTAFYLCASSRGMAGANVLTFGAGSRLTVL.

The rearrangement links TRBV7-8 to TRBJ2-7; TRBD1 is a possible D gene (6 bases). The CDR3 runs 12 residues. The germline V gene encodes CDR1 SGHVS and CDR2 FQNEAQ. The V gene lost 4 bases and the J gene lost 5 bases, with 9 bases spanning the gap. The CDR3: CASSSDSNEQYF. The CDR3 bases are TGTGCCAGCAGCTCGGACAGTAACGAGCAGTACTTC.

This chain connects TRBV6-2 or TRBV6-3 to TRBJ1-1; D uncertain. There are 15 residues in the CDR3. The germline CDR1 and CDR2 sequences are MNHEY and SVGEGT. The ends were cut back, 3 bases at V and 1 base at J, with 12 bases in the middle. CDR3 in DNA: TGTGCCAGCAGTTATCCCTCCACTAGGAACACTGAAGCTTTCTTT. This translates into CASSYPSTRNTEAFF.

The J gene is TRBJ1-2, the V gene TRBV7-2; D might be TRBD1 (6 bases). Germline CDR1 is SGHTA and CDR2 is FQGNSA. Trimming cost V 5 bases and J 6 bases, with 13 bases left between them. This CDR3 has 13 amino acids. The CDR3 sequence: CASSLFGGNGYTF. For the CDR3, the DNA is TGTGCCAGCAGCCTCTTCGGGGGCAATGGCTACACCTTC. Using reference TRBV7-2 and TRBJ1-2 for the parts outside the CDR3, the full variable domain is GAGVSQSPSNKVTEKGKDVELRCDPISGHTALYWYRQSLGQGLEFLIYFQGNSAPDKSGLPSDRFSAERTGGSVSTLTIQRTQQEDSAVYLCASSLFGGNGYTFGSGTRLTVV.

The chain links TRBV6-2 or TRBV6-3 to TRBJ2-7, with D perhaps matching TRBD1 (5 bases). This CDR3 has 14 residues. CDR1 is MNHEY and CDR2 is SVGEGT in the germline V gene. The ends were cut back, 4 bases at V and 5 bases at J, with 15 bases in the middle. The CDR3, as DNA: TGTGCCAGCAGTTTTGTCCCAGGGTACGACGAGCAGTACTTC. This sequence encodes CASSFVPGYDEQYF.

This clonotype appeared a few times. The chain couples TRBV19 to TRBJ2-3, with 9 bases aligning to TRBD1. J gave up 2 bases and V 10 bases, and 10 bases lay outside the gene matches. This CDR3 comprises 15 residues. Germline loops: CDR1 LNHDA, CDR2 SQIVND (reference sequence). CDR3 region: CATAGGTGNTDTQYF. Here the CDR3 DNA reads TGTGCCACTGCCGGAGGGACAGGGAACACAGATACGCAGTATTTT.

This clonotype appeared a few times. The genes are TRBV5-5 and TRBJ1-1; D is ambiguous. V lost 7 bases and J 4 bases, leaving 14 bases between the germline ends. Germline CDR1 and CDR2: SGHKS and YYEKEE (reference sequence). This CDR3 region has 13 residues. This CDR3 is CASLFSGSTEAFF. DNA for the CDR3: TGTGCCAGCCTCTTCTCGGGGTCCACTGAAGCTTTCTTT. Based on the CDR3 plus reference TRBV5-5 and TRBJ1-1, the full variable domain is DAGVTQSPTHLIKTRGQQVTLRCSPISGHKSVSWYQQVLGQGPQFIFQYYEKEERGRGNFPDRFSARQFPNYSSELNVNALLLGDSALYLCASLFSGSTEAFFGQGTRLTVV.

This clonotype was seen just once. The chain joins TRBV6-2 or TRBV6-3 to TRBJ2-3; the D is unclear. V lost 6 bases to trimming and J lost 1 base, with 11 bases between them. The CDR3 contains 14 residues. Germline CDR1 reads MNHEY; CDR2 reads SVGEGT. The CDR3 DNA follows: TGTGCCAGCAGGACCCAGAGACGCACAGATACGCAGTATTTT. This sequence encodes CASRTQRRTDTQYF.

This clonotype was seen many times. This chain links TRBV4-1 with TRBJ1-4; 9 bases fit TRBD1. Germline values: CDR1 MGHRA, CDR2 YSYEKL. The V and J ends lost 3 bases and 11 bases, in that order; junction bases with no gene match: 7. The CDR3 length is 14 residues. CDR3 nucleotides: TGCGCCAGCAGCCAGCGACAGGGGGACGGTAAACTGTTTTTT. As protein: CASSQRQGDGKLFF.

This clonotype was counted a few times. The chain joins TRBV6-1 to TRBJ1-2; 10 bases agree with TRBD1. The V gene end was trimmed by 4 bases and the J gene end by 3 bases; junction bases not matched to a gene: 8. Germline assignment: CDR1 MNHNS and CDR2 SASEGT. The length of the CDR3 is 16 residues. The CDR3 nucleotides read TGTGCCAGCAGTGGGGGACAGGGGAGTATCGACTATGGCTACACCTTC. Protein product: CASSGGQGSIDYGYTF.

The genes are TRBV3-1 and TRBJ2-2; D is uncertain. Germline assignment: CDR1 LGHDT and CDR2 YNNKEL (reference sequence). The germline V and J ends were trimmed by 1 base and 5 bases, with 14 bases remaining between them. The CDR3 has 16 residues. CDR3 protein: CASSQGNEVGTGELFF. Written as DNA, the CDR3 is TGTGCCAGCAGCCAAGGTAACGAAGTTGGAACCGGGGAGCTGTTTTTT.

This chain connects TRBV6-2 or TRBV6-3 to TRBJ2-4; D is ambiguous. Trimming removed 5 bases at V and 2 bases at J, with 4 bases between. This CDR3 has 12 amino acids. The germline CDR1 and CDR2 sequences are MNHEY and SVGEGT. The DNA for the CDR3 is TGTGCCAGCAGTGTCTCCAAAAACATTCAGTACTTC. It is translated as CASSVSKNIQYF.

This chain links TRBV2 with TRBJ2-3; no clear D gene. V dropped 7 bases and J dropped 1 base, with 12 bases sitting between them. CDR1 is SNHLY, CDR2 FYNNEI, per germline. The CDR3 spans 14 residues. This CDR3 reads CASIWSQGTDTQYF. The CDR3 DNA sequence: TGTGCCAGCATTTGGAGCCAAGGCACAGATACGCAGTATTTT.

The rearrangement links TRBV6-5 to TRBJ1-1, with D uncertain. The CDR3 sequence is 10 residues long. The ends were cut back, 8 bases at V and 5 bases at J, with 6 bases in the middle. CDR1 MNHEY and CDR2 SVGAGI come from the germline V gene. The CDR3 nucleotides read TGTGCCAGCGTCGAGACTGAAGCTTTCTTT. The encoded protein is CASVETEAFF.